This T cell receptor (beta chain) comes out of a study of shared clonotypes between healthy human individuals. Study-wide findings and caveats: Rarefaction showed that sequencing of sorted subsets was incomplete (despite large depth).

Naivety among CD8 cells was defined by CD45RO negativity and positive CCR7 selection, thereby excluding terminally differentiated effector memory CD45RA+ cells. Details on this clone: No antigen is known for it. Other DNA sequences within the sample encode an identical CDR3.

Sequencing was performed with immunoSEQ multiplex PCR; in TCRdb, only in-frame clones are kept and a portion is missing. In the table there are about 2 million clones, over 85% of which are singletons. Sequenced input: naive CD8+ T cells sorted from blood. This TCR came from a man aged 18-30 years in good health.

The CDR3 DNA is TGTGCCAGCAGCGTAGCAGGAGGGGACTACGAGCAGTACTTC. Residues: CASSVAGGDYEQYF. V usage is TRBV9 and J usage is TRBJ2-7; D is possibly TRBD2 (6 bases). The germline gives CDR1 SGDLS, CDR2 YYNGEE. The ends were cut back, 0 bases at V and 3 bases at J, with 10 bases in the middle. The CDR3 consists of 14 residues.